The sequence of this T cell receptor beta chain was determined in a study of graft-versus-host responses after intestinal transplantation. Looking at the study overall: Those transplanted obtained multivisceral, liver-intestinal, or isolated intestinal grafts. All recipients got anti-thymocyte globulin induction, then tacrolimus and steroids for 2 to 4 years.

General observations from the study: The authors found GvH clones in recipient marrow, some appearing first in ileum or blood. High graft-versus-host to host-versus-graft clonal ratios were found in allografts of patients who had graft-donor T cell macrochimerism.

Germline V gene sequence: CDR1 SGDLS, CDR2 YYNGEE. CDR3 size: 15 residues. V shed 0 bases and J shed 6 bases, with 14 bases lying between them. The table came from immunoSEQ multiplex PCR; TCRdb's copy has only in-frame clones and leaves some out. This repertoire shows tens of thousands of clones, roughly 91% found once; its top ten account for approximately 1.4%. About this clone itself: Its matching antigen is unknown.

Sequenced here: unstimulated CD8+ T cells sorted from spleen or lymph node cells, sampled before intestinal transplant. This TCR was sampled from a human donor who received an intestinal transplant. This rearrangement joins TRBV9 to TRBJ2-3; TRBD2 is a possible D gene (7 bases). The CDR3 sequence: CASSVADGGLDTQYF. DNA for the CDR3: TGTGCCAGCAGCGTAGCTGACGGGGGGCTGGATACGCAGTATTTT.